This T cell receptor beta chain was captured by sequencing in a study of early T cells in non-severe SARS-CoV-2 infection. Study overall: Investigators sequenced bulk RNA drawn from unsorted whole blood, and chains remained unpaired. The study, taken as a whole, reports: The matching step, a VDJdb search, favored anti-spike CD8 responses and missed private and CD4 specificities.

Individually, cDNA molecules had unique molecular identifiers attached to them. From the 5' RACE reads, TCRdb called clonotypes with MiXCR, one entry per CDR3 protein. The sample has around 31,000 distinct CDR3 sequences; around 6% are singletons. Trimming pared 6 bases from V and 4 bases from J, leaving 17 bases between. Germline loops: CDR1 SNHLY, CDR2 FYNNEI. The CDR3 spans 15 residues. This clonotype has a count of ten or more. Its matching antigen is unknown. The TCR sequence derives from an adult who was a healthcare worker with PCR-confirmed SARS-CoV-2 infection or an uninfected control (not recorded which). Sequencing was done on a sample of whole blood. V is TRBV2 and J is TRBJ2-3; weak D call: TRBD1 (6 bases). This chain's CDR3 is CASRDTGTDSDTQYF. The CDR3 DNA reads as TGTGCCAGCAGAGACACAGGGACGGATTCAGATACGCAGTATTTT.